The T cell receptor (beta chain) described here comes from a study of STAT5B mutations in CD4+ large granular lymphocyte leukemia. Study-wide findings and caveats: About a quarter of private leukemic clonotypes occurred rarely in other patients' non-leukemic repertoires. Patient CD4-sorted repertoires stayed more clonal than healthy ones after leukemic-clone removal. 8/27 top patient clones versus 2/35 control clones were TRBV06-family.

A remark on this clone: Antigen specificity is unknown.

Assay: immunoSEQ multiplex PCR; the TCRdb copy retains only in-frame clones and omits some. The sample has 30,000 to 40,000 clones, roughly three quarters seen once. Healthy controls were blood donor buffy coats. The CDR3 extends over 15 amino acids. The germline V and J ends were trimmed by 2 bases and 9 bases, with 14 bases remaining between them. Germline-derived CDR1 and CDR2 are MNHEY and SVGAGI. This TCR came from a human donor in good health. Sequencing was performed on CD4+ T cells from blood buffy coats. The chain carries TRBV6-5 and TRBJ1-6; no definite D call. The CDR3 loop reads CASSYERPGISPLHF. CDR3 DNA sequence: TGTGCCAGCAGTTACGAGCGCCCGGGGATTTCACCCCTCCACTTT.